The 17 T cell receptor beta chains below come from one sample, sequenced in a study of blood T cell repertoires in COVID-19. Repertoires were generated with immunoSEQ multiplex PCR, while TCRdb's copy carries only in-frame clones and drops some. The sample holds 200,000 to 250,000 clones, over 80% seen once. Sequencing was done on a sample of peripheral blood. The receptors stem from a woman aged 25 to 39 with COVID-19, enrolled during active disease.

V is TRBV30 and J is TRBJ1-6; 8 bases map to TRBD1. The germline V gene has CDR1 GTSNPN and CDR2 SVGIG (reference sequence). With V trimmed by 2 bases and J by 7 bases, 4 bases remained unmatched. The CDR3 length is 14 residues. The DNA for the CDR3 is TGTGCCTGGAGTAACAGGGGGGAAAATTCACCCCTCCACTTT. Its translation is CAWSNRGENSPLHF.

The V and J genes are TRBV10-3 and TRBJ2-1; TRBD1 aligns across 7 bases. V dropped 10 bases and J dropped 5; count of bases not matched to a gene: 11. CDR1 ENHRY and CDR2 SYGVKD come from the germline V gene. The CDR3 is 14 residues long. CDR3 nucleotides: TGTGCCACCTACGAAACAGGGGCCAACAATGAGCAGTTCTTC. Protein: CATYETGANNEQFF.

Here the CDR3 reads CASSLGRGRYNEQFF. In DNA form, the CDR3 reads TGTGCCAGCAGCTTAGGCAGGGGACGATACAATGAGCAGTTCTTC. V and J are TRBV7-2 and TRBJ2-1; possible D gene TRBD1, 6 bases. The V gene lost 1 base and the J gene lost 4 bases, with 11 bases spanning the gap. The CDR3 runs to 15 residues. Per the germline V gene, CDR1 is SGHTA and CDR2 is FQGNSA. Full variable domain (rest looked up from reference TRBV7-2 and TRBJ2-1): GAGVSQSPSNKVTEKGKDVELRCDPISGHTALYWYRQSLGQGLEFLIYFQGNSAPDKSGLPSDRFSAERTGGSVSTLTIQRTQQEDSAVYLCASSLGRGRYNEQFFGPGTRLTVL.

The rearrangement links TRBV5-1 to TRBJ1-1; TRBD1 agrees at 8 bases. Trimming removed 3 bases from V and 1 base from J; junction bases left unmatched: 2. Germline V gene sequence: CDR1 SGHRS, CDR2 YFSETQ. The CDR3 has 14 amino acids. CDR3 region: CASSSGQGNTEAFF. In DNA, the CDR3 is TGCGCCAGCAGCTCCGGACAGGGGAACACTGAAGCTTTCTTT.

The chain couples TRBV18 to TRBJ1-2, with TRBD1 matching 8 bases. V lost 2 bases and J lost 3; bases outside the gene matches: 2. CDR1 and CDR2 (germline): KGHSH, LQKENI. CDR3 length equals 14 residues. The CDR3 loop reads CASSPDRGHYGYTF. In DNA, the CDR3 is TGTGCCAGCTCACCAGACAGGGGTCACTATGGCTACACCTTC.

This rearrangement joins TRBV4-2 to TRBJ2-6, with D tentatively TRBD1 (6 bases). Trimming cost V 1 base and J 0 bases, with 16 bases left between them. There are 19 residues in the CDR3. The germline V gene encodes CDR1 LGHNA and CDR2 YNFKEQ. CDR3 sequence: CASSQVSRGRSSGANVLTF. For the CDR3, the DNA is TGTGCCAGCAGCCAAGTCAGCAGGGGTCGCAGCTCTGGGGCCAACGTCCTGACTTTC.

V usage is TRBV4-2 and J usage is TRBJ2-5, with TRBD2 identical over 10 bases. V shed 0 bases and J 2 bases; nucleotides not matched to a gene: 9. Germline V CDR1 and CDR2: LGHNA, YNFKEQ. The CDR3 extends over 18 amino acids. CDR3 sequence reads: CASSQDPASGRGQETQYF. CDR3 nucleotide sequence: TGTGCCAGCAGCCAAGACCCTGCTAGCGGGAGAGGACAAGAGACCCAGTACTTC.

The gene calls are TRBV11-1 and TRBJ2-7; 8 nucleotides line up with TRBD1. The germline V gene encodes CDR1 SGHAT and CDR2 FQDESV (reference sequence). The CDR3 is 15 amino acids. V was pared by 5 bases and J by 8 bases, with 14 bases of the junction left unmatched. The CDR3: CASSQRDRGPGQQYF. For the CDR3, the DNA is TGTGCCAGCAGCCAGCGAGACAGGGGCCCGGGGCAGCAGTACTTC.

In its sample, this clone was seen a few times. The rearrangement joins TRBV11-2 to TRBJ2-4; TRBD2 agrees at 10 bases. Germline V gives CDR1 SGHAT, CDR2 FQNNGV. CDR3 size: 15 residues. Trimming cost V 0 bases and J 7 bases; bases outside gene matches: 3. The CDR3 nucleotides are TGTGCCAGCAGCTTAGATACTAGCGGGGTCAACATTCAGTACTTC. Amino acid sequence: CASSLDTSGVNIQYF.

A few counts support this clone. The rearrangement links TRBV7-2 to TRBJ2-1, with 7 bases aligning to TRBD2. After removal of 1 base from V and 2 bases from J, the junction contained 11 bases not matched to a gene. CDR3 length equals 18 residues. Per the germline V gene, CDR1 is SGHTA and CDR2 is FQGNSA. CDR3 amino acids: CASSLGPWGAGPYNEQFF. The CDR3 DNA is TGTGCCAGCAGCTTAGGGCCTTGGGGAGCGGGACCCTACAATGAGCAGTTCTTC.

The rearrangement uses TRBV27 and TRBJ2-2; maybe TRBD2 (6 bases). V was cut by 0 bases and J by 1 base, with 6 bases left in between. Germline CDR1 and CDR2: MNHEY and SMNVEV (reference sequence). There are 15 residues in the CDR3. The CDR3 DNA reads TGTGCCAGCAGTTTATCTAGCGGGAACACCGGGGAGCTGTTTTTT. Translating it yields CASSLSSGNTGELFF.

This clone occurred a few times. CDR3: CASSPTGLSNYGYTF. The CDR3 DNA sequence: TGTGCCAGCAGCCCGACGGGACTTTCTAACTATGGCTACACCTTC. The V gene is TRBV5-4, the J gene TRBJ1-2; D may be TRBD1 (5 bases). This CDR3 has 15 amino acids. Per the germline V gene, CDR1 is SGHNT and CDR2 is YYREEE (reference sequence). Trimming removed 4 bases from V and 0 bases from J, with 13 bases in between.

V and J are TRBV5-1 and TRBJ2-5, with TRBD1 matching 7 bases. This CDR3 region has 16 residues. Trimming cost V 7 bases and J 0 bases; bases outside gene matches: 12. Germline assignment: CDR1 SGHRS and CDR2 YFSETQ. The DNA of the CDR3 is TGCGCCAGCGAACACCCCCGGGACAGATACCAAGAGACCCAGTACTTC. Its translation is CASEHPRDRYQETQYF.

The CDR3 spells CASSSGRAGANVLTF. CDR3 nucleotides: TGTGCCAGCTCTTCGGGGAGAGCTGGGGCCAACGTCCTGACTTTC. The chain employs TRBV9 and TRBJ2-6, with a tentative D call TRBD2 (5 bases). Germline V CDR1 and CDR2: SGDLS, YYNGEE. Trimming removed 7 bases from V and 2 bases from J, with 13 bases in between. The CDR3 contains 15 residues.

The chain carries TRBV5-6 and TRBJ1-1; D is undetermined. The CDR3 contains 16 residues. Germline values: CDR1 SGHDT, CDR2 YYEEEE. The ends were cut back, 5 bases at V and 0 bases at J, with 17 bases in the middle. CDR3: CASSLLRVGMNTEAFF. The CDR3 bases are TGTGCCAGCAGTCTCCTCAGAGTCGGGATGAACACTGAAGCTTTCTTT.

This chain uses TRBV9 with TRBJ1-2; 10 nucleotides match TRBD1. J gave up 7 bases and V 5 bases, and 8 bases lay outside the gene matches. Germline V CDR1 and CDR2: SGDLS, YYNGEE. This CDR3 comprises 14 residues. CDR3 coding DNA: TGTGCCAGCAGTGATGGACAGGGGGAGGGTGGCTACACCTTC. Protein: CASSDGQGEGGYTF.

CDR3 bases: TGTGCCAGCAGCTTGGGACAGAACTCCTACGAGCAGTACTTC. This codes for CASSLGQNSYEQYF. The chain couples TRBV11-3 to TRBJ2-7; 7 nucleotides line up with TRBD1. This CDR3 is 14 amino acids long. V dropped 3 bases and J dropped 0; count of bases not matched to a gene: 2. Germline V gene data show CDR1 as SGHNT and CDR2 as YENEEA.